A selection of T cell receptor beta chains follows, all from one sample in a study of control samples from healthy donors and cancer patients. TCRdb's copy holds only in-frame clones and misses some; the assay was immunoSEQ multiplex PCR. The sample lists some 120,000 clones, around nine tenths occurring once. Specimen: blood. The receptors were sampled from a man between 45 and 60 years old in good health. CDR3s include the opening cysteine and the closing phenylalanine or tryptophan. Each record gives: clone size, J gene, V gene, D gene, CDR3 protein, CDR3 DNA. D genes are given only for firm matches. Only part of the rows carry a size: once, few, many, or a class if the clone is expanded.

once	TRBJ2-5	TRBV6-5	TRBD1	CASSRGNQETQYF	TGTGCCAGCAGCAGGGGGAACCAAGAGACCCAGTACTTC
NA	TRBJ1-1	TRBV6-5	NA	CASSWGSHTEAFF	TGTGCCAGCAGTTGGGGGAGTCACACTGAAGCTTTCTTT
NA	TRBJ2-2	TRBV12-5	NA	CASGSPAGPDTGELFF	TGTGCTAGTGGTTCTCCGGCGGGGCCCGACACCGGGGAGCTGTTTTTT
once	TRBJ1-2	TRBV14	NA	CASSQTDNQGNYGYTF	TGTGCCAGCAGCCAGACGGACAATCAGGGGAACTATGGCTACACCTTC
NA	TRBJ2-7	TRBV11-2	NA	CASSFDRGETYEQYF	TGTGCCAGCAGCTTTGACAGAGGGGAAACCTACGAGCAGTACTTC
NA	TRBJ2-3	TRBV4-2	TRBD2	CASSQTSSGGVTDTQYF	TGTGCCAGCAGCCAAACTAGTAGCGGGGGGGTAACAGATACGCAGTATTTT
NA	TRBJ1-5	TRBV19	NA	CASSHEENQPQHF	TGTGCCAGTAGTCACGAGGAGAATCAGCCCCAGCATTTT
NA	TRBJ1-2	TRBV4-2	NA	CASSQDPAASNYGYTF	TGTGCCAGCAGCCAAGATCCGGCAGCATCTAACTATGGCTACACCTTC
NA	TRBJ1-5	TRBV28	TRBD1	CASSLLGQGANQPQHF	TGTGCCAGCAGTTTACTGGGGCAGGGGGCTAATCAGCCCCAGCATTTT
NA	TRBJ2-7	TRBV20-1	NA	CSARRGYEQYF	TGCAGTGCTCGCAGGGGATACGAGCAGTACTTC
NA	TRBJ2-5	TRBV11-2	TRBD1	CASSPRPDRSGQTQYF	TGTGCCAGCAGCCCCCGCCCGGACAGGTCGGGACAGACCCAGTACTTC
NA	TRBJ2-5	TRBV20-1	NA	CSARGETQYF	TGCAGTGCTAGAGGAGAGACCCAGTACTTC
NA	TRBJ1-4	TRBV30	NA	CAWSGSIREKLFF	TGTGCCTGGAGTGGGAGTATCAGGGAAAAACTGTTTTTT
NA	TRBJ2-3	TRBV7-5	NA	CVRSLRLAGTRTDTQYF	TGTGTCAGAAGCTTGAGGCTAGCGGGGACCCGCACAGATACGCAGTATTTT
NA	TRBJ2-3	TRBV6-5	TRBD1	CASRRTGADTQYF	TGTGCCAGCAGGAGGACAGGGGCAGATACGCAGTATTTT
NA	TRBJ2-7	TRBV12-3/TRBV12-4	NA	CASTEGSLYEQYF	TGTGCCAGCACCGAGGGCAGTCTATACGAGCAGTACTTC
NA	TRBJ2-3	TRBV18	TRBD1	CASSPGTGAPDTQYF	TGTGCCAGCTCTCCCGGGACAGGGGCGCCCGATACGCAGTATTTT
once	TRBJ2-2	TRBV28	NA	CASSPTWGADPNANTGELFF	TGTGCCAGCAGTCCGACCTGGGGGGCAGATCCAAACGCGAACACCGGGGAGCTGTTTTTT
NA	TRBJ2-1	TRBV14	TRBD2	CASSQGLAGGPFLYNEQFF	TGTGCCAGCAGCCAAGGCCTAGCGGGGGGGCCTTTTCTCTACAATGAGCAGTTCTTC
NA	TRBJ2-3	TRBV5-6	TRBD2	CASSLQTSGNTDTQYF	TGTGCCAGCAGCCTACAGACTAGCGGTAACACAGATACGCAGTATTTT
NA	TRBJ2-5	TRBV15	NA	CATSSSTDKEETQYF	TGTGCCACCAGCAGTAGTACGGACAAAGAAGAGACCCAGTACTTC
NA	TRBJ2-1	TRBV11-3	NA	CASSLGTLYNEQFF	TGTGCCAGCAGCTTAGGGACTCTCTACAATGAGCAGTTCTTC
NA	TRBJ2-7	TRBV27	NA	CASSLFGDRTETYEQYF	TGTGCCAGCAGTTTATTTGGGGATAGGACGGAAACCTACGAGCAGTACTTC
NA	TRBJ1-6	TRBV5-5	NA	CASSLADSSYNSPLHF	TGTGCCAGCAGCTTAGCTGATAGCTCCTATAATTCACCCCTCCACTTT
NA	TRBJ2-7	TRBV5-1	TRBD1	CASSLNQGVSEQYF	TGCGCCAGCAGCTTGAATCAGGGGGTGAGCGAGCAGTACTTC
NA	TRBJ2-7	TRBV19	NA	CASTAGLPGYEQYF	TGTGCCAGTACCGCCGGACTCCCCGGGTACGAGCAGTACTTC
few	TRBJ1-1	TRBV24-1	NA	CATSAGSTEAFF	TGTGCCACCAGTGCAGGGAGCACTGAAGCTTTCTTT
NA	TRBJ1-1	TRBV6-2/TRBV6-3	NA	CASSATGSNTEAFF	TGTGCCAGCAGTGCTACAGGGTCGAACACTGAAGCTTTCTTT
NA	TRBJ2-1	TRBV7-9	TRBD2	CASSLGLAGNEQFF	TGTGCCAGCAGCTTGGGACTAGCGGGTAATGAGCAGTTCTTC
once	TRBJ2-7	TRBV7-8	NA	CASSPPSYEQYF	TGTGCCAGCAGCCCTCCTTCCTACGAGCAGTACTTC
NA	TRBJ1-2	TRBV14	TRBD1	CASSLDRAGYTF	TGTGCCAGCAGCTTGGACAGGGCTGGCTACACCTTC
NA	TRBJ2-7	TRBV19	TRBD1	CASSGTVSTYEQYF	TGTGCCAGTAGTGGGACAGTCTCCACCTACGAGCAGTACTTC
NA	TRBJ2-7	TRBV7-6	TRBD2	CASSLSGGAWNEQYF	TGTGCCAGCAGCCTTAGCGGGGGGGCTTGGAACGAGCAGTACTTC
NA	TRBJ2-5	TRBV5-1	NA	CASSLDRAGETQYF	TGCGCCAGCAGCTTGGACAGGGCTGGGGAGACCCAGTACTTC
NA	TRBJ1-1	TRBV27	NA	CASSLYYGSEAFF	TGTGCCAGCAGTTTATATTACGGGTCTGAAGCTTTCTTT
NA	TRBJ1-5	TRBV18	NA	CASSPPDRGKGKSNQPQHF	TGTGCCAGCTCACCACCAGATAGGGGGAAGGGAAAGAGCAATCAGCCCCAGCATTTT
few	TRBJ1-4	TRBV15	NA	CATSRDSGTEKLFF	TGTGCCACCAGCAGGGACTCCGGGACGGAAAAACTGTTTTTT
NA	TRBJ2-7	TRBV19	NA	CASGITDSYEQYF	TGTGCCAGTGGGATAACAGACTCCTACGAGCAGTACTTC
NA	TRBJ1-2	TRBV3-1/TRBV3-2	NA	CASSQDGWNRETHYGYTF	TGTGCCAGCAGCCAAGATGGGTGGAATAGGGAGACGCACTATGGCTACACCTTC
NA	TRBJ2-5	TRBV2	TRBD2	CASSVYPSRASGRQETQYF	TGTGCCAGCAGTGTCTATCCCTCAAGGGCTAGCGGGAGACAAGAGACCCAGTACTTC
NA	TRBJ2-7	TRBV6-5	TRBD1	CASSRLTGGEQYF	TGTGCCAGCAGCCGCCTAACAGGGGGCGAGCAGTACTTC
once	TRBJ1-3	TRBV6-5	NA	CASTRLGSGNTIYF	TGTGCCAGCACCCGGCTCGGCTCTGGAAACACCATATATTTT
NA	TRBJ1-2	TRBV30	NA	CAWRASRSSGYTF	TGTGCCTGGAGAGCCTCCAGGTCCTCCGGCTACACCTTC
NA	TRBJ1-2	TRBV2	TRBD1	CAATGTGGYGYTF	TGTGCCGCCACCGGGACAGGGGGATATGGCTACACCTTC
NA	TRBJ1-3	TRBV21-1	NA	CASGGRVAGNTIYF	TGTGCCAGCGGGGGGAGGGTGGCAGGAAACACCATATATTTT
NA	TRBJ2-3	TRBV24-1	NA	CATSDLGGSTDTQYF	TGTGCCACCAGTGATTTAGGCGGCAGCACAGATACGCAGTATTTT
NA	TRBJ2-3	TRBV28	NA	CASSHLSTDTQYF	TGTGCCAGCAGCCACCTTAGCACAGATACGCAGTATTTT
NA	TRBJ1-4	TRBV7-9	NA	CASSLTMGAREHILFF	TGTGCCAGCAGCTTAACGATGGGGGCTAGGGAACATATCCTGTTTTTT
few	TRBJ1-4	TRBV30	TRBD1	CACGGDRGGKLFF	TGTGCCTGTGGGGGGGACAGGGGCGGAAAACTGTTTTTT
NA	TRBJ2-1	TRBV10-3	NA	CAISDLGDNYNEQFF	TGTGCCATCAGTGATCTGGGGGACAACTACAATGAGCAGTTCTTC
NA	TRBJ2-5	TRBV19	TRBD1	CASSMATGGSGRQETQYF	TGTGCCAGTAGTATGGCGACAGGGGGTAGTGGACGGCAAGAGACCCAGTACTTC